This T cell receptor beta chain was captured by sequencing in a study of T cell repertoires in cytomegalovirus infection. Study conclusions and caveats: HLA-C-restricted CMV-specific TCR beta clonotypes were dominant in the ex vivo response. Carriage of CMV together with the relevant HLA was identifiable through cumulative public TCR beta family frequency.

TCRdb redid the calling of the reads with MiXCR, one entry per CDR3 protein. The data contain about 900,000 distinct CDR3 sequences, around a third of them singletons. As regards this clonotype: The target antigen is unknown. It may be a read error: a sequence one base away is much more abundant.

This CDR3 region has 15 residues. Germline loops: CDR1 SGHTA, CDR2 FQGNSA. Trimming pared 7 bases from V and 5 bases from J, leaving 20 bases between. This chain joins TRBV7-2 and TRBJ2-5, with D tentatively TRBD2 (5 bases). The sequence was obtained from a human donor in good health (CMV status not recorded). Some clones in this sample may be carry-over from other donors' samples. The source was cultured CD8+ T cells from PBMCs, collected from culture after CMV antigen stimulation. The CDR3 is CASNRGRAGGETQYF. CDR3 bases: TGTGCCAGCAACAGAGGCCGGGCAGGCGGGGAGACCCAGTACTTC.